What follows are 30 T cell receptor beta chains derived from one specimen sequenced in a study of early T cells in non-severe SARS-CoV-2 infection. TCRdb used MiXCR to reprocess the 5' RACE reads, holding one entry per CDR3 protein. The table has around 26,000 distinct CDR3 sequences, 4.4% seen once. The sequenced sample was whole blood. Receptor source: an adult who was a healthcare worker with PCR-confirmed SARS-CoV-2 infection or an uninfected control (not recorded which).

V and J are TRBV7-2 and TRBJ2-1; D remains unclear. The germline CDR1 and CDR2 sequences are SGHTA and FQGNSA. V was clipped by 5 bases and J by 10 bases, with 18 bases between them. This CDR3 spans 14 amino acids. The CDR3 reads CASSPGGASGEQFF. In DNA form, the CDR3 reads TGTGCCAGCAGCCCAGGCGGCGCCTCTGGGGAGCAGTTCTTC.

There are many counts of this clonotype. The CDR3 region is CASSQPLSHWTEQFF. The CDR3 DNA reads TGCGCCAGCAGTCAACCACTGTCCCATTGGACAGAGCAGTTCTTC. V gene TRBV23-1 combines with J gene TRBJ2-1; maybe TRBD1 (5 bases). Being an ORF, TRBV23-1 has a function that is uncertain. V was clipped by 2 bases and J by 10 bases, with 18 bases between them. The CDR3 totals 15 residues.

Ten or more counts support this clonotype. V and J are TRBV12-3 or TRBV12-4 and TRBJ2-2; 12 nucleotides align to TRBD2. The CDR3 runs 17 residues. Unmatched junction bases numbered 17, after V lost 11 bases and J lost 7 bases. CDR3 loop: CACRASGRAWFIGELFF. For the CDR3, the DNA is TGTGCCTGTAGGGCTAGCGGGAGGGCCTGGTTTATCGGGGAGCTGTTTTTT.

This clonotype is deemed medium-sized. This chain links TRBV6-5 with TRBJ2-3, with 8 bases identical to TRBD2. Germline lookup yields CDR1 MNHEY and CDR2 SVGAGI. The V gene end was trimmed by 2 bases and the J gene end by 0 bases; junction bases not matched to a gene: 10. The CDR3 has 18 amino acids. The CDR3 loop reads CASSYRTPSGPSTDTQYF. DNA for the CDR3: TGTGCCAGCAGTTACCGCACACCTAGCGGGCCTAGCACAGATACGCAGTATTTT.

This clonotype was recorded many times. The CDR3 coding sequence is TGTGCCACCACTAGGACAGCCCAAGAGACCCAGTACTTC. Its protein is CATTRTAQETQYF. This chain uses TRBV6-1 with TRBJ2-5; D perhaps matches TRBD1 (6 bases). Germline V lookup: CDR1 MNHNS, CDR2 SASEGT. V dropped 10 bases and J dropped 1 base, with 13 bases sitting between them. The CDR3 consists of 13 residues.

This clonotype was seen ten or more times. The CDR3 DNA reads as TGTGCCAGCAGCGCACCCAGCACAGATACGCAGTATTTT. Protein product: CASSAPSTDTQYF. This sequence joins TRBV4-2 and TRBJ2-3; D is ambiguous. Germline V lookup: CDR1 LGHNA, CDR2 YNFKEQ. This CDR3 spans 13 amino acids. V shed 5 bases and J shed 0 bases, with 6 bases lying between them.

This clonotype was recorded a few times. The chain employs TRBV6-6 and TRBJ2-1; 8 bases map to TRBD2. J was trimmed by 6 bases and V by 4 bases; bases with no gene match: 17. This CDR3 has 18 residues. CDR1 MNHNY and CDR2 SVGAGI come from the germline V gene (reference sequence). CDR3: CASSFPGLAGVGGNEQFF. The CDR3 coding sequence is TGTGCCAGCAGTTTCCCCGGGCTAGCGGGCGTTGGGGGCAATGAGCAGTTCTTC.

This clonotype came up many times. The J gene is TRBJ2-1, the V gene TRBV7-8, with 10 nucleotides matching TRBD2. The V segment lost 2 bases and the J segment 6 bases; nucleotides outside the gene matches: 19. Per germline, CDR1 SGHVS and CDR2 FQNEAQ. This CDR3 spans 20 amino acids. This chain's CDR3 is CASSLMARAFGLAVSNEQFF. The CDR3 nucleotides read TGTGCCAGCAGCTTAATGGCCAGGGCTTTCGGACTAGCGGTGAGCAATGAGCAGTTCTTC.

This clonotype has a count of ten or more. The V and J genes are TRBV20-1 and TRBJ2-5, with D possibly being TRBD2 (5 bases). Germline loops: CDR1 DFQATT, CDR2 SNEGSKA (reference sequence). V lost 4 bases, J lost 1 base, and 7 bases lay in between. This CDR3 has 12 residues. The CDR3, as DNA: TGCAGTGCTACTAGCTCCCAAGAGACCCAGTACTTC. Translation gives CSATSSQETQYF.

The J gene is TRBJ2-3, the V gene TRBV7-2; D gene unclear. The V end was cut by 5 bases, the J end by 5 bases, with 5 bases between. The CDR3 totals 11 residues. The V gene's germline CDR1 is SGHTA and CDR2 FQGNSA. For the CDR3, the DNA is TGTGCCAGCAGCCAGAAAGATACGCAGTATTTT. Its protein is CASSQKDTQYF. Full variable domain (outside the CDR3, taken from reference TRBV7-2 and TRBJ2-3): GAGVSQSPSNKVTEKGKDVELRCDPISGHTALYWYRQSLGQGLEFLIYFQGNSAPDKSGLPSDRFSAERTGGSVSTLTIQRTQQEDSAVYLCASSQKDTQYFGPGTRLTVL.

This clonotype has at least ten counts. The rearrangement joins TRBV2 to TRBJ2-1; 8 nucleotides line up with TRBD2. The CDR3 runs 15 residues. The J segment lost 0 bases and the V segment lost 7 bases, leaving 5 bases of the junction unmatched. Germline V gene sequence: CDR1 SNHLY, CDR2 FYNNEI. The CDR3 DNA follows: TGTGCCAGCAAGGAGAGCGGGAGCTCCTACAATGAGCAGTTCTTC. This codes for CASKESGSSYNEQFF.

This clonotype occurred many times. This sequence joins TRBV29-1 and TRBJ2-3; unclear D gene. Between the trimmed V and J ends, which lost 3 bases and 0 bases, there was a span of 10 bases. The CDR3 runs 14 residues. CDR1 and CDR2 (germline): SQVTM, ANQGSEA. The CDR3 nucleotides read TGCAGCGTTGATCGTGGGCTTAGCACAGATACGCAGTATTTT. It translates to CSVDRGLSTDTQYF.

The table lists this clonotype with a few counts. The chain uses TRBV5-1 and TRBJ1-6; a weak D match, TRBD1 (5 bases). Germline loops: CDR1 SGHRS, CDR2 YFSETQ. Trimming pared 2 bases from V and 3 bases from J, leaving 9 bases between. This CDR3 has 15 residues. CDR3 sequence: CASSFETVYNSPLHF. In DNA, the CDR3 is TGCGCCAGCAGCTTCGAGACAGTCTATAATTCACCCCTCCACTTT.

This clonotype appeared a few times. This chain uses TRBV29-1 with TRBJ1-1, with a possible D match to TRBD1 (5 bases). In germline, CDR1 is SQVTM, CDR2 ANQGSEA. There are 15 residues in the CDR3. V was shortened by 6 bases and J by 6 bases, with 23 bases between the two germline ends. CDR3 nucleotide sequence: TGCAGCGTGCCAGGGTCTGGGGTGCAGAGCGCTGAAGCTTTCTTT. Translated: CSVPGSGVQSAEAFF.

This clonotype has at least ten counts. J is TRBJ2-7 and V is TRBV7-2; TRBD1 might be the D (8 bases). The CDR3 runs to 15 residues. CDR1 is SGHTA, CDR2 FQGNSA, per germline. V dropped 6 bases and J dropped 3 bases, with 18 bases sitting between them. This CDR3 is CASRGGQGLFYEQYF. DNA for the CDR3: TGTGCCAGCAGGGGCGGACAGGGACTATTCTACGAGCAGTACTTC.

This clonotype was picked up many times. The rearrangement uses TRBV27 and TRBJ2-5; D ambiguous. This CDR3 is 14 amino acids long. The germline V and J ends were trimmed by 7 bases and 5 bases, with 17 bases remaining between them. CDR1 is MNHEY, CDR2 SMNVEV, per germline (reference sequence). CDR3: CASMETVVGETQYF. The CDR3 bases are TGTGCCAGCATGGAGACCGTGGTGGGTGAGACCCAGTACTTC.

Many counts were recorded for this clonotype. The chain combines TRBV3-1 with TRBJ1-6, with D possibly TRBD1 on 6 matching bases. Per the germline V gene, CDR1 is LGHDT and CDR2 is YNNKEL (reference sequence). The V end was cut by 4 bases, the J end by 6 bases, with 16 bases between. CDR3 length equals 16 residues. CDR3 sequence reads: CASSPALMDSNSPLHF. For the CDR3, the DNA is TGTGCCAGCAGCCCAGCCCTTATGGACAGTAATTCACCCCTCCACTTT. Full variable domain (outside the CDR3, taken from reference TRBV3-1 and TRBJ1-6): DTAVSQTPKYLVTQMGNDKSIKCEQNLGHDTMYWYKQDSKKFLKIMFSYNNKELIINETVPNRFSPKSPDKAHLNLHINSLELGDSAVYFCASSPALMDSNSPLHFGNGTRLTVT.

The sample holds many counts of this clonotype. The rearrangement uses TRBV5-6 and TRBJ1-5; no firm D call. The CDR3 is 15 residues long. The germline gives CDR1 SGHDT, CDR2 YYEEEE. Trimming cost V 0 bases and J 0 bases, with 7 bases left between them. CDR3 nucleotide sequence: TGTGCCAGCAGCTTGGATGGGGTTAGCAATCAGCCCCAGCATTTT. It encodes CASSLDGVSNQPQHF.

The chain uses TRBV27 and TRBJ2-1, with D possibly TRBD2 on 6 matching bases. The CDR3 has 16 residues. Germline CDR1 and CDR2: MNHEY and SMNVEV (reference sequence). Between the trimmed V and J ends, which lost 4 bases and 2 bases, there was a span of 15 bases. The CDR3 spells CASSSLSRTTYNEQFF. DNA for the CDR3: TGTGCCAGCAGTTCGCTTTCTAGGACTACCTACAATGAGCAGTTCTTC.

In this sample, this clonotype is medium-sized. This sequence joins TRBV7-9 and TRBJ2-5; D is unresolved. The CDR3 has 12 amino acids. The germline V gene encodes CDR1 SEHNR and CDR2 FQNEAQ (reference sequence). V was shortened by 4 bases and J by 2 bases, with 5 bases between the two germline ends. CDR3 nucleotides: TGTGCCAGCAGCTACCTACAAGAGACCCAGTACTTC. Protein product: CASSYLQETQYF.

This clonotype appeared many times. V usage is TRBV12-3 or TRBV12-4 and J usage is TRBJ2-1, with 11 bases aligning to TRBD2. There are 14 residues in the CDR3. After removal of 7 bases from V and 6 bases from J, the junction contained 5 bases not matched to a gene. The CDR3 nucleotides are TGTGCCAGCACCCCGGGACTAGCGGTCAATGAGCAGTTCTTC. Its protein is CASTPGLAVNEQFF.

This clonotype was picked up many times. The gene calls are TRBV25-1 and TRBJ1-4, with TRBD1 as a possible D gene (6 bases). CDR3 size: 16 residues. CDR1 and CDR2 from the germline V gene are MGHDK and SYGVNS. The V and J ends lost 8 bases and 7 bases respectively, with 23 bases between them. CDR3 residues: CASLPTGRSYGEKLFF. The CDR3 DNA reads as TGTGCCAGCCTTCCCACAGGGAGGTCTTATGGTGAAAAACTGTTTTTT. The variable domain in full, completed from reference TRBV25-1 and TRBJ1-4, reads EADIYQTPRYLVIGTGKKITLECSQTMGHDKMYWYQQDPGMELHLIHYSYGVNSTEKGDLSSESTVSRIRTEHFPLTLESARPSHTSQYLCASLPTGRSYGEKLFFGSGTQLSVL.

Many counts were recorded for this clonotype. The CDR3 DNA sequence: TGTGCCAGTAGTATTGGTGTAGGGTGGGAGCAGTACGTC. It codes for CASSIGVGWEQYV. The V call is TRBV19, the J call TRBJ2-7; no definite D call. The CDR3 is 13 amino acids. The germline gives CDR1 LNHDA, CDR2 SQIVND (reference sequence). Between the trimmed V and J ends, which lost 3 bases and 7 bases, there was a span of 13 bases.

This clonotype was recorded at least ten times. This sequence joins TRBV10-3 and TRBJ2-1; 9 bases match TRBD2. Looked up from germline, CDR1 is ENHRY and CDR2 is SYGVKD. The ends lost 0 bases at V and 7 bases at J; junction bases unmatched: 4. CDR3 size: 15 residues. Here the CDR3 DNA reads TGTGCCATCAGTGAGTCGGCTAGCGGGGAAAATGAGCAGTTCTTC. Translated: CAISESASGENEQFF.

Many counts were recorded for this clonotype. The chain carries TRBV20-1 and TRBJ1-6; D is perhaps TRBD1 (6 bases). Germline assignment: CDR1 DFQATT and CDR2 SNEGSKA (reference sequence). Trimming cost V 5 bases and J 7 bases, with 12 bases left between them. There are 13 residues in the CDR3. The CDR3 bases are TGCAGTGCTCCCCCGGACAGAAATTCACCCCTCCACTTT. It is translated as CSAPPDRNSPLHF.

The V call is TRBV7-2, the J call TRBJ2-1; no clear D. Germline V gene data show CDR1 as SGHTA and CDR2 as FQGNSA. The ends were cut back, 1 base at V and 7 bases at J, with 11 bases in the middle. The CDR3 loop spans 14 amino acids. The CDR3 is CASSLGPVMNEQFF. CDR3 sequence (DNA): TGTGCCAGCAGCTTAGGTCCCGTAATGAATGAGCAGTTCTTC.

The table lists this clonotype with many counts. The V and J genes are TRBV2 and TRBJ2-1; a weak D match, TRBD1 (6 bases). The CDR3 has 15 amino acids. The V end was cut by 6 bases, the J end by 4 bases, with 16 bases between. CDR1 and CDR2 from the germline V gene are SNHLY and FYNNEI. CDR3 bases: TGTGCCAGCAGCGAGACAGGAGAGACTTACAATGAGCAGTTCTTC. This encodes CASSETGETYNEQFF.

This clonotype was counted at least ten times. The V and J genes are TRBV29-1 and TRBJ2-1; D not resolved. The germline V and J ends were trimmed by 2 bases and 15 bases, with 17 bases remaining between them. This CDR3 contains 12 residues. Germline assignment: CDR1 SQVTM and CDR2 ANQGSEA. The CDR3 loop is CSVETDTPRWFF. As DNA, the CDR3 is TGCAGCGTTGAAACTGATACTCCCCGGTGGTTCTTC.

This clonotype was counted ten times or more. The chain recombines TRBV7-3 with TRBJ1-1, with D unclear. V dropped 5 bases and J dropped 1 base, with 11 bases sitting between them. Germline V gene data show CDR1 as SGHTA and CDR2 as FQGTGA. The length of the CDR3 is 14 residues. The CDR3 DNA follows: TGTGCCAGCAGCCCTCGACACGCGAACACTGAAGCTTTCTTT. It is translated as CASSPRHANTEAFF.

Regarding this clonotype: A read error may explain this, as a much larger clone is one base away. This sequence joins TRBV7-9 and TRBJ1-1; D not certain. V was trimmed by 3 bases and J by 10 bases, leaving 9 bases between them. The CDR3 consists of 11 residues. CDR1 is SEHNR, CDR2 FQNEAQ, per germline (reference sequence). This CDR3 is CASSFVEAAFF. As DNA, the CDR3 is TGTGCCAGCAGCTTTGTGGAAGCAGCTTTCTTT.